A selection of T cell receptor beta chains follows, all from one sample in a study of PD-L1 blockade in urothelial cancer. The assay was immunoSEQ multiplex PCR, and TCRdb's table has in-frame clones only and misses some. The sample lists tens of thousands of clones, around 74% seen once, with approximately 3.7% in the top ten. Sequenced here: PBMCs, sampled around atezolizumab (anti-PD-L1) treatment. These TCRs come from a man aged 70-80 years with urothelial cancer. Each CDR3 is given with its conserved first and last residue. The order of the fields is J gene, V gene, D gene, clone size, CDR3 DNA, CDR3 protein. D genes are given only for firm matches. Expanded clones are given a class, and other clones once, few, many or no size at all.

j_call: TRBJ2-2
v_call: TRBV7-8
d_call: TRBD1
clone_size: once
cdr3_nt: TGTGCCAGCAGCTCCAGGGTCCGGACAGGGGGCACCGGGGAGCTGTTTTTT
cdr3_aa: CASSSRVRTGGTGELFF

j_call: TRBJ2-3
v_call: TRBV4-3
d_call: -
clone_size: few
cdr3_nt: TGCGCCAGCAGCCAAGGAGGCGCTAGCACAGATACGCAGTATTTT
cdr3_aa: CASSQGGASTDTQYF

j_call: TRBJ2-5
v_call: TRBV28
d_call: TRBD2
clone_size: -
cdr3_nt: TGTGCCAGCAGTTTGCAGGGACTAGCGGGAGGAAAGACCCAGTACTTC
cdr3_aa: CASSLQGLAGGKTQYF

j_call: TRBJ1-2
v_call: TRBV9
d_call: -
clone_size: -
cdr3_nt: TGTGCCAGCTCGGTATCCCCCGACAGTCGAAATGGCTACACCTTC
cdr3_aa: CASSVSPDSRNGYTF

j_call: TRBJ2-2
v_call: TRBV4-3
d_call: -
clone_size: few
cdr3_nt: TGCGCCAGCAGCCCTTTCCGCGGGACCGGGGAGCTGTTTTTT
cdr3_aa: CASSPFRGTGELFF

j_call: TRBJ2-7
v_call: TRBV4-1
d_call: -
clone_size: -
cdr3_nt: TGCGCCAGCAGCCGGACAGAGAGCTCCTACGAGCAGTACTTC
cdr3_aa: CASSRTESSYEQYF

j_call: TRBJ2-7
v_call: TRBV11-2
d_call: TRBD1
clone_size: few
cdr3_nt: TGTGCCAGCAGCTTAATAACAGGGGTGTCCTACGAGCAGTACTTC
cdr3_aa: CASSLITGVSYEQYF

j_call: TRBJ2-5
v_call: TRBV18
d_call: TRBD1
clone_size: -
cdr3_nt: TGTGCCAGCTCACCCGGGACAGGGGATCGGGAGACCCAGTACTTC
cdr3_aa: CASSPGTGDRETQYF

j_call: TRBJ1-1
v_call: TRBV15
d_call: -
clone_size: -
cdr3_nt: TGTGCCACCAGCAGATTACTAGGGAACACTGAAGCTTTCTTT
cdr3_aa: CATSRLLGNTEAFF

j_call: TRBJ2-5
v_call: TRBV7-2
d_call: TRBD2
clone_size: few
cdr3_nt: TGTGCCAGCAGCTTCGGACTAGCGGTGCAAGAGACCCAGTACTTC
cdr3_aa: CASSFGLAVQETQYF

j_call: TRBJ2-5
v_call: TRBV6-1
d_call: TRBD1
clone_size: -
cdr3_nt: TGTGCCAGCAGTGAAGCCCCGGCTACAGGGGGGGAGACCCAGTACTTC
cdr3_aa: CASSEAPATGGETQYF

j_call: TRBJ2-1
v_call: TRBV4-1
d_call: TRBD2
clone_size: once
cdr3_nt: TGCGCCAGCAGCCACATCGCCGGGACTAGCGGGAGGGGACTCATTAATGAGCAGTTCTTC
cdr3_aa: CASSHIAGTSGRGLINEQFF

j_call: TRBJ2-3
v_call: TRBV27
d_call: -
clone_size: -
cdr3_nt: TGTGCCAGCACCCCTGGGGCAGACCCTAGCACAGATACGCAGTATTTT
cdr3_aa: CASTPGADPSTDTQYF

j_call: TRBJ2-1
v_call: TRBV6-1
d_call: -
clone_size: -
cdr3_nt: TGTGCCAGCAGTGAAAGGGCAGGGGCCTACAATGAGCAGTTCTTC
cdr3_aa: CASSERAGAYNEQFF

j_call: TRBJ2-1
v_call: TRBV28
d_call: -
clone_size: -
cdr3_nt: TGTGCCAGCAGTTTTGCTGGCGGTTCCTACAATGAGCAGTTCTTC
cdr3_aa: CASSFAGGSYNEQFF

j_call: TRBJ2-7
v_call: TRBV5-1
d_call: -
clone_size: -
cdr3_nt: TGCGCCAGCAGCTTAATTTCAGGAGGCGGGTCCTACGAGCAGTACTTC
cdr3_aa: CASSLISGGGSYEQYF

j_call: TRBJ1-3
v_call: TRBV5-1
d_call: -
clone_size: -
cdr3_nt: TGCGCCAGCAGCCCCTCGGGGGGCCAAACTCGCTCTGGAAACACCATATATTTT
cdr3_aa: CASSPSGGQTRSGNTIYF

j_call: TRBJ2-7
v_call: TRBV11-1
d_call: TRBD1
clone_size: -
cdr3_nt: TGTGCCAGCAGCGTAAGTTGGGGACAGGGCTCCTACGAGCAGTACTTC
cdr3_aa: CASSVSWGQGSYEQYF

j_call: TRBJ2-3
v_call: TRBV7-2
d_call: TRBD2
clone_size: -
cdr3_nt: TGTGCCAGCAGCCGCGAGAGGTCTAGCGGGAGAACAGATACGCAGTATTTT
cdr3_aa: CASSRERSSGRTDTQYF

j_call: TRBJ2-2
v_call: TRBV14
d_call: -
clone_size: -
cdr3_nt: TGTGCCAGCAGGGACTACACCGGGGAGCTGTTTTTT
cdr3_aa: CASRDYTGELFF

j_call: TRBJ1-2
v_call: TRBV5-5
d_call: TRBD1
clone_size: few
cdr3_nt: TGTGCCAGCAGCTTGGGAACAGGGGGAGCGAGTGGCTACACCTTC
cdr3_aa: CASSLGTGGASGYTF

j_call: TRBJ1-4
v_call: TRBV7-2
d_call: TRBD1
clone_size: -
cdr3_nt: TGTGCCAGCAGCTTAGGCGGGACAGGGCATGAAAAACTGTTTTTT
cdr3_aa: CASSLGGTGHEKLFF

j_call: TRBJ1-5
v_call: TRBV5-4
d_call: -
clone_size: -
cdr3_nt: TGTGCCAGCAGCTTGGACAGGGATCAGCCCCAGCATTTT
cdr3_aa: CASSLDRDQPQHF

j_call: TRBJ2-7
v_call: TRBV4-1
d_call: TRBD1
clone_size: -
cdr3_nt: TGCGCCAGCAGCCGATCAGGGGGGACAGGCGCCTACGAGCAGTACTTC
cdr3_aa: CASSRSGGTGAYEQYF

j_call: TRBJ1-4
v_call: TRBV6-5
d_call: TRBD1
clone_size: -
cdr3_nt: TGTGCCAGCAAAATGACAGGGAGTACTAATGAAAAACTGTTTTTT
cdr3_aa: CASKMTGSTNEKLFF

j_call: TRBJ1-1
v_call: TRBV2
d_call: TRBD1
clone_size: -
cdr3_nt: TGTGCCAGCAGTAATACCGGGACAGACGAAGCTTTCTTT
cdr3_aa: CASSNTGTDEAFF

j_call: TRBJ1-3
v_call: TRBV18
d_call: -
clone_size: -
cdr3_nt: TGTGCCAGCTCACTTTATACTGGGAGCTCTGGAAACACCATATATTTT
cdr3_aa: CASSLYTGSSGNTIYF

j_call: TRBJ2-3
v_call: TRBV7-6
d_call: -
clone_size: few
cdr3_nt: TGTGCCAGCAGCCCGCGACCTCGGGGGGCGGGCACAGATACGCAGTATTTT
cdr3_aa: CASSPRPRGAGTDTQYF

j_call: TRBJ2-5
v_call: TRBV2
d_call: TRBD1
clone_size: -
cdr3_nt: TGTGCCAGCAATCTGGACAGGAGGGAGACCCAGTACTTC
cdr3_aa: CASNLDRRETQYF

j_call: TRBJ2-1
v_call: TRBV19
d_call: TRBD2
clone_size: -
cdr3_nt: TGTGCCAGTAGTATAGATCCCCCGGGACTAGCTTCATACAATGAGCAGTTCTTC
cdr3_aa: CASSIDPPGLASYNEQFF

j_call: TRBJ2-7
v_call: TRBV4-2
d_call: TRBD2
clone_size: -
cdr3_nt: TGTGCCAGCAGCCAGACCGGGACTAGCGGGAGTAAGTACGAGCAGTACTTC
cdr3_aa: CASSQTGTSGSKYEQYF

j_call: TRBJ2-7
v_call: TRBV2
d_call: TRBD1
clone_size: -
cdr3_nt: TGTGCCAGCAGTGTGGACAGGGGCGGAGAGCAGTACTTC
cdr3_aa: CASSVDRGGEQYF

j_call: TRBJ2-7
v_call: TRBV30
d_call: -
clone_size: -
cdr3_nt: TGTGCCTGGAGTGTAATTGCAGGGGACTACGAGCAGTACTTC
cdr3_aa: CAWSVIAGDYEQYF

j_call: TRBJ1-3
v_call: TRBV5-4
d_call: -
clone_size: -
cdr3_nt: TGTGCCAGCAGCTGGGACATTGGGGGAAACACCATATATTTT
cdr3_aa: CASSWDIGGNTIYF

j_call: TRBJ1-2
v_call: TRBV5-4
d_call: -
clone_size: -
cdr3_nt: TGTGCCAGCAGCGGCACAGGGTATTCTGGCTACACCTTC
cdr3_aa: CASSGTGYSGYTF

j_call: TRBJ2-5
v_call: TRBV7-3
d_call: -
clone_size: -
cdr3_nt: TGTGCCAGCAGCCTCCACTTGGAAGAGACCCAGTACTTC
cdr3_aa: CASSLHLEETQYF

j_call: TRBJ2-7
v_call: TRBV7-9
d_call: -
clone_size: -
cdr3_nt: TGTGCCAGCAGCCCCGAAAGGAGCTACGAGCAGTACTTC
cdr3_aa: CASSPERSYEQYF

j_call: TRBJ2-7
v_call: TRBV7-2
d_call: TRBD2
clone_size: -
cdr3_nt: TGTGCCAGCAGCTTAGGGGGGGGGTCCGGCTCCTACGAGCAGTACTTC
cdr3_aa: CASSLGGGSGSYEQYF

j_call: TRBJ2-3
v_call: TRBV5-8
d_call: TRBD2
clone_size: -
cdr3_nt: TGTGCCAGCAGCCTGGGCCTAGCGGGGGACATCACAGATACGCAGTATTTT
cdr3_aa: CASSLGLAGDITDTQYF

j_call: TRBJ1-5
v_call: TRBV2
d_call: TRBD1
clone_size: -
cdr3_nt: TGTGCCAGCAGTGACCAGGGGGCAGGTCAGCCCCAGCATTTT
cdr3_aa: CASSDQGAGQPQHF

j_call: TRBJ1-3
v_call: TRBV2
d_call: -
clone_size: medium-sized
cdr3_nt: TGTGCCAGCAGTGAAGAAGGATTCCAGGGGCGAAACACCATATATTTT
cdr3_aa: CASSEEGFQGRNTIYF

j_call: TRBJ2-2
v_call: TRBV5-1
d_call: -
clone_size: -
cdr3_nt: TGCGCCAGCAGCTCACCTCTGACAGCCCCGAACACCGGGGAGCTGTTTTTT
cdr3_aa: CASSSPLTAPNTGELFF

j_call: TRBJ2-3
v_call: TRBV28
d_call: -
clone_size: few
cdr3_nt: TGTGCCAGCAGCCAATGGGGTAGCGGATACGACCGGACCCCAGATACGCAGTATTTT
cdr3_aa: CASSQWGSGYDRTPDTQYF

j_call: TRBJ2-1
v_call: TRBV4-1
d_call: TRBD2
clone_size: -
cdr3_nt: TGCGCCAGCAGCCAAGGACTAGCCAACAATGAGCAGTTCTTC
cdr3_aa: CASSQGLANNEQFF

j_call: TRBJ1-1
v_call: TRBV18
d_call: TRBD1
clone_size: -
cdr3_nt: TGTGCCAGCTCACCGTTGGGCAAAGGGGGCGCACCTGAAGCTTTCTTT
cdr3_aa: CASSPLGKGGAPEAFF

j_call: TRBJ1-4
v_call: TRBV19
d_call: TRBD1
clone_size: few
cdr3_nt: TGTGCCAGTACCAAACGGACAGGAACATCAACTAATGAAAAACTGTTTTTT
cdr3_aa: CASTKRTGTSTNEKLFF

j_call: TRBJ2-7
v_call: TRBV2
d_call: TRBD2
clone_size: -
cdr3_nt: TGTGCCAGTGTCGGGACTAGCGGTCTAGGGGAGCAGTACTTC
cdr3_aa: CASVGTSGLGEQYF

j_call: TRBJ1-1
v_call: TRBV5-8
d_call: -
clone_size: -
cdr3_nt: TGTGCCAGCAGCTTGGACAGGGTATGGACTGAAGCTTTCTTT
cdr3_aa: CASSLDRVWTEAFF

j_call: TRBJ2-7
v_call: TRBV2
d_call: TRBD1
clone_size: -
cdr3_nt: TGTGCCAGCCTCCCGGGACAGGGTATAGGCGAGCAGTACTTC
cdr3_aa: CASLPGQGIGEQYF

j_call: TRBJ1-5
v_call: TRBV28
d_call: -
clone_size: -
cdr3_nt: TGTGCCAGCAGTGGGACTGCCAATCAGCCCCAGCATTTT
cdr3_aa: CASSGTANQPQHF

j_call: TRBJ1-1
v_call: TRBV18
d_call: TRBD1
clone_size: -
cdr3_nt: TGTGCCAGCTCTGCGACAGGGAGTACTGAAGCTTTCTTT
cdr3_aa: CASSATGSTEAFF

j_call: TRBJ2-7
v_call: TRBV4-1
d_call: TRBD1
clone_size: -
cdr3_nt: TGCGCCAGCAGCAAGGGACAGTACTCCTACGAGCAGTACTTC
cdr3_aa: CASSKGQYSYEQYF

j_call: TRBJ2-7
v_call: TRBV30
d_call: TRBD2
clone_size: -
cdr3_nt: TGTGCCTCCGGGAGGACGGGGGAGCAATACTTC
cdr3_aa: CASGRTGEQYF

j_call: TRBJ2-5
v_call: TRBV5-1
d_call: TRBD1
clone_size: -
cdr3_nt: TGCGCCAGCAGCATTGGGACAGGGAAACAAGAGACCCAGTACTTC
cdr3_aa: CASSIGTGKQETQYF

j_call: TRBJ1-3
v_call: TRBV7-9
d_call: -
clone_size: -
cdr3_nt: TGTGCCAGCAGCTTAACAGCCGTCAAAAAGGGAGAGGCTGGAAACACCATATATTTT
cdr3_aa: CASSLTAVKKGEAGNTIYF

j_call: TRBJ1-1
v_call: TRBV12-5
d_call: -
clone_size: -
cdr3_nt: TGTGCTAGTGGTTCGGGGAGGAGCAATGGCGGCACTGAAGCTTTCTTT
cdr3_aa: CASGSGRSNGGTEAFF

j_call: TRBJ1-3
v_call: TRBV2
d_call: -
clone_size: -
cdr3_nt: TGTGCCAGCAGTGAGGGCCGACCATCGCCTGGAAACACCATATATTTT
cdr3_aa: CASSEGRPSPGNTIYF

j_call: TRBJ1-1
v_call: TRBV28
d_call: -
clone_size: -
cdr3_nt: TGTGCCAGCAGTTTCGGGGAGGGCACTGAAGCTTTCTTT
cdr3_aa: CASSFGEGTEAFF

j_call: TRBJ1-2
v_call: TRBV6-5
d_call: -
clone_size: -
cdr3_nt: TGTGCCAGCAGTTACTCGATCGCCAGGGGCTATGGCTACACCTTC
cdr3_aa: CASSYSIARGYGYTF

j_call: TRBJ2-5
v_call: TRBV7-2
d_call: -
clone_size: -
cdr3_nt: TGTGCCAGCAGCTCAAGCCTCCGGGAGACCCAGTACTTC
cdr3_aa: CASSSSLRETQYF